The present T cell receptor beta chain was sequenced within a study of T cell changes during pregnancy in multiple sclerosis. The data were produced by immunoSEQ multiplex PCR, yet TCRdb's version contains in-frame clones alone and is incomplete. This sample carries about 130,000 clones, 90% to 98% of them seen once, and the ten largest clones take 0.44%. This clone appeared a few times. This receptor was obtained from a female donor with multiple sclerosis, enrolled in a pregnancy study. This specimen was peripheral blood, taken after pregnancy.

The CDR3 protein is CASSGAGGGPFNEQFF. CDR3 in DNA: TGTGCCAGCAGTGGTGCGGGGGGAGGGCCTTTCAATGAGCAGTTCTTC. The chain uses TRBV2 and TRBJ2-1; 8 bases are a match to TRBD2. Germline values: CDR1 SNHLY, CDR2 FYNNEI. The V gene end was trimmed by 4 bases and the J gene end by 6 bases; junction bases not matched to a gene: 11. The CDR3 runs 16 residues.